The 12 T cell receptor beta chains below were found in one sample sequenced in a study of CD8+ T cells in alopecia areata (dated by TCRdb to the late 2010s). Library creation used the immunoSEQ multiplex PCR assay. RNA was extracted from all samples and reverse transcribed into cDNA, which served as template for TCR sequencing. TCRdb took this table from immuneACCESS and kept in-frame rearrangements with V and J called. Such tables lack part of the clones; where checked against another copy, unresolved V genes explain under half of the gap, and the rest is unexplained. In this sample the table shows 200,000 to 300,000 clones, and no singletons are among them. The ten top clones hold more than 1% of the sample. Pooled mouse cutaneous lymph node cells were stained for CD4, CD8alpha, NKG2D, NKG2ACE and other markers and were then sorted on a BD Influx. Sequenced: CD4+ T cells sorted from a lymph node. The source is a C3H/HeJ mouse with alopecia areata. In terms of MHC, this strain is H2-k.

Details on this clone: Mouse germline and gene names are used. The observed sequence ends 4 residues before the CDR3 terminus, with the missing tail filled in from the germline J gene. The rearrangement uses TRBV13-2 and TRBJ2-1, with 9 bases that match TRBD1. Germline values: CDR1 NNHNN, CDR2 SYGAGS (reference sequence). CDR3 length: 13 amino acids. Trimming took 3 bases from V and 6 from J; bases not matched to a gene: 1. The CDR3 sequence is CASGGDRAAEQFF. The part of the CDR3 DNA that was read is TGTGCCAGCGGTGGGGACAGGGCTGCT.

This clone was detected a few times. Genes and germline are mouse. The read is 4 residues too short to cover the CDR3 end, so that end is filled in from the germline J gene. Other DNA sequences in this specimen translate into the identical CDR3. The V call is TRBV31, the J call TRBJ2-3, with D tentatively TRBD2 (6 bases). Trimming took 3 bases from V and 1 from J, leaving 8 bases between them. The CDR3 consists of 13 residues. In germline, CDR1 is GKSSPN, CDR2 SITVG. This CDR3 is CAWSRTGAETLYF. Incomplete CDR3 DNA: TGTGCCTGGAGCCGGACTGGTGCAGAA.

This clone turned up a few times. The genes and germline here are from mouse. The DNA read from the CDR3 is TGTGCCAGCAGCGAGACAGGGGCGGGTGCAGAA. Residues: CASSETGAGAE. The entire CDR3 protein reads CASSETGAGAETLYF. V and J are TRBV13-3 and TRBJ2-3; TRBD1 matches at 8 bases. The read terminates 4 residues before the CDR3 end, so the remaining end is supplied by the germline J gene. Per germline, CDR1 NNHDY and CDR2 SYVADS. This CDR3 comprises 15 residues. V lost 5 bases, J lost 1 base, and 6 bases stayed unmatched.

Concerning this clone: These gene names are mouse names. The observed sequence ends 4 residues before the CDR3 terminus, with the missing tail filled in from the germline J gene. The V gene is TRBV5, the J gene TRBJ1-1; D is unclear. This CDR3 region has 14 residues. Germline CDR1 reads LGHNA; CDR2 reads YNLKQL (reference sequence). Between the trimmed V and J ends, which lost 2 bases and 1 base, there was a span of 8 bases. The sequenced CDR3 bases are TGTGCCAGCAGCCAAAGTCGTGGAAACACA. This gives the protein CASSQSRGNT. The whole CDR3 sequence is CASSQSRGNTEVFF.

A remark on this clone: Gene names and germline refer to mouse. The read halts 4 residues ahead of the CDR3 end, with the missing end drawn from the germline J gene. The V call is TRBV19, the J call TRBJ2-1; 10 bases fit TRBD2. The CDR3 is 14 amino acids. Germline trimming cut 6 bases from V and 5 bases from J; bases unmatched to any gene: 5. Germline V lookup: CDR1 FNHDT, CDR2 SITEND (reference sequence). The part of the CDR3 DNA that was read is TGTGCCAGCAAGACTGGGGGGAGGGATGCT. As protein: CASKTGGRDA. The whole CDR3 protein is CASKTGGRDAEQFF.

On this clone itself: The gene symbols are mouse symbols. The read terminates 4 residues ahead of where the CDR3 ends, so the germline J gene completes it. At the DNA level, this CDR3 is encoded by other sequences in the same sample as well. The chain is built from TRBV19 and TRBJ2-3; the match to TRBD2 covers 10 bases. Germline trimming cut 2 bases from V and 1 base from J; bases unmatched to any gene: 1. The germline gives CDR1 FNHDT, CDR2 SITEND (reference sequence). The CDR3 length is 15 residues. CDR3 loop: CASSILGGRAETLYF. The part of the CDR3 DNA that was read is TGTGCCAGCAGTATTCTGGGGGGGCGTGCAGAA. The whole variable domain, remainder taken from reference TRBV19 and TRBJ2-3, is GGIITQTPKFLIGQEGQKLTLKCQQNFNHDTMYWYRQDSGKGLRLIYYSITENDLQKGDLSEGYDASREKKSSFSLTVTSAQKNEMAVFLCASSILGGRAETLYFGSGTRLTVL.

Points on this clone: Gene and germline names: mouse. The CDR3 extends 4 residues past the end of the read, so its final part is completed from the germline J gene. The V call is TRBV5, the J call TRBJ2-1; 7 positions agree with TRBD1. J was trimmed by 3 bases and V by 2 bases; bases with no gene match: 4. Germline lookup yields CDR1 LGHNA and CDR2 YNLKQL (reference sequence). This CDR3 spans 15 amino acids. CDR3: CASSQTDRVYAEQFF. The CDR3 DNA, read in part, is TGTGCCAGCAGCCAAACAGACAGGGTCTATGCT.

This clone was observed a handful of times. Genes here carry mouse names. The read finishes 4 residues shy of the CDR3 end, and the germline J gene is used to complete it. Additional DNA sequences in this sample encode the identical CDR3. The rearrangement links TRBV19 to TRBJ2-7; TRBD2 matches at 9 bases. This CDR3 contains 14 residues. In germline, CDR1 is FNHDT, CDR2 SITEND (reference sequence). Incomplete CDR3 DNA: TGTGCCAGCAGTATAGGCGACTGGGGGAAT. Its protein is CASSIGDWGN. The complete CDR3 reads CASSIGDWGNEQYF.

This clone has more than one count but fewer than ten. Mouse gene names apply. The missing CDR3 end, 3 residues past where the read stops, is filled in from the germline J gene. The chain employs TRBV1 and TRBJ1-6; 9 nucleotides align to TRBD1. TRBJ1-6 is noted as an ORF with a role that remains uncertain. The V gene's germline CDR1 is NSQYPW and CDR2 LRSPGD (reference sequence). CDR3 size: 15 residues. V was clipped by 3 bases and J by 8 bases; unmatched bases: 5. CDR3 DNA, as far as it was read: TGCACCTGCAGTGCGGAGACAGGGGGATATTCGCCC. Translated, it gives CTCSAETGGYSP. The complete CDR3 protein is CTCSAETGGYSPLYF.

Only a few counts were recorded for this clone. Gene names and germline refer to mouse. The read stops 4 residues short of the end of the CDR3; the missing end is completed from the germline J gene. This sample includes further DNA sequences coding for the same CDR3. The V gene is TRBV13-1, the J gene TRBJ1-2; 7 nucleotides line up with TRBD1. Trimming at V came to 4 bases and at J to 4 bases, leaving 4 bases not matched to a gene. This CDR3 is 13 amino acids long. Germline V lookup: CDR1 NSHNY, CDR2 SYGAGN. The sequenced CDR3 bases are TGTGCCAGCAGTCGACAGGGAGGCTCC. It encodes CASSRQGGS. The complete CDR3 sequence is CASSRQGGSDYTF.

With respect to this clone: Gene names and germline match the mouse. The read gets to within 4 residues of the CDR3 end, and the germline J gene fills in the rest. This chain links TRBV14 with TRBJ2-4; TRBD1 matches at 7 bases. The V gene's germline CDR1 is SGHDT and CDR2 FRDEAV. With 8 bases clipped from V and 1 base from J, the junction kept 4 bases outside the gene matches. The CDR3 contains 13 residues. The CDR3 sequence is CARDTGGQNTLYF. Partial CDR3 DNA: TGTGCCAGAGACACAGGGGGTCAAAAC.

Points on this clone: Gene names denote mouse genes. The read gets to within 4 residues of the CDR3 end, and the germline J gene fills in the rest. The chain combines TRBV31 with TRBJ1-1; 9 positions match TRBD1. V was clipped by 5 bases and J by 4 bases; unmatched bases: 2. This CDR3 spans 12 amino acids. Looked up from germline, CDR1 is GKSSPN and CDR2 is SITVG. The CDR3 DNA, read in part, is TGTGCCTGGGACAGGGGGGGCACA. Translation: CAWDRGGT. The CDR3 in full is CAWDRGGTEVFF.